This is a list of T cell receptor beta chains from one sample in a study of blood T cell repertoires in COVID-19. Assay: immunoSEQ multiplex PCR; the TCRdb copy retains only in-frame clones and omits some. The data show 140,000 to 150,000 clones, around four fifths seen once. The source material was peripheral blood. Receptors were obtained from a human donor in a cohort sampled during active COVID-19. Each CDR3 is given with its conserved first and last residue. Fields, in order: D gene, clone size, V gene, J gene, CDR3 protein, CDR3 DNA. A D gene is named only where the DNA matches it firmly. Clone size is not always given. Where it is, it says once, few, many or a class for expanded clones.

-	-	TRBV19	TRBJ2-7	CASSIGTRGRSYEQYF	TGTGCCAGTAGTATAGGTACACGGGGAAGGTCCTACGAGCAGTACTTC
-	once	TRBV27	TRBJ2-2	CASSSLGRELGETGELFF	TGTGCCAGCAGTTCTCTCGGACGGGAATTGGGAGAGACCGGGGAGCTGTTTTTT
-	-	TRBV4-1	TRBJ2-1	CASSQVPAGRNNEQFF	TGCGCCAGCAGCCAAGTCCCCGCGGGGCGAAACAATGAGCAGTTCTTC
TRBD1	-	TRBV15	TRBJ1-5	CATSWGTGDQPQHF	TGTGCCACCAGCTGGGGGACAGGGGATCAGCCCCAGCATTTT
-	-	TRBV7-9	TRBJ1-5	CASSGIDQPQHF	TGTGCCAGCAGCGGCATCGATCAGCCCCAGCATTTT
TRBD1	-	TRBV27	TRBJ2-2	CASSFKGTGGTGELFF	TGTGCCAGCAGTTTCAAGGGGACAGGGGGTACCGGGGAGCTGTTTTTT
TRBD1	once	TRBV5-5	TRBJ1-6	CASSFRDRDGGLYNSPLHF	TGTGCCAGCAGCTTCAGGGACAGGGACGGGGGATTATATAATTCACCCCTCCACTTT
-	-	TRBV28	TRBJ2-2	CASSLSGKFNTGELFF	TGTGCCAGCAGTTTATCAGGAAAGTTTAACACCGGGGAGCTGTTTTTT
TRBD1	-	TRBV5-8	TRBJ1-2	CASSLLQGALGGYTF	TGTGCCAGCAGCTTACTACAGGGGGCTTTGGGAGGCTACACCTTC
-	-	TRBV11-2	TRBJ1-1	CASSLVGVTEAFF	TGTGCCAGCAGCTTAGTAGGGGTTACTGAAGCTTTCTTT
-	-	TRBV6-5	TRBJ1-1	CASRRQGLTEAFF	TGTGCCAGCAGACGGCAGGGCTTAACTGAAGCTTTCTTT
-	-	TRBV19	TRBJ1-6	CASSIRYYISNYSPLHF	TGTGCCAGTAGTATCAGATATTACATATCGAATTATTCACCCCTCCACTTT
TRBD2	few	TRBV11-2	TRBJ2-3	CASSLQRGGSDTQYF	TGTGCCAGCAGCTTACAGCGGGGGGGATCGGATACGCAGTATTTT
-	once	TRBV7-2	TRBJ1-1	CASSLSSGIEAFF	TGTGCCAGCAGCTTATCATCCGGGATTGAAGCTTTCTTT
TRBD1	-	TRBV27	TRBJ1-6	CASRGWDRANSPLHF	TGTGCCAGCAGGGGTTGGGACAGGGCAAATTCACCCCTCCACTTT
TRBD2	-	TRBV27	TRBJ2-4	CASSPLGLAQNIQYF	TGTGCCAGCAGTCCCCTGGGACTAGCCCAAAACATTCAGTACTTC
-	-	TRBV7-2	TRBJ2-1	CASSLGFGGFGEQFF	TGTGCCAGCAGCTTAGGTTTCGGGGGATTTGGAGAGCAGTTCTTC
TRBD2	-	TRBV6-6	TRBJ2-1	CASSLAVYNEQFF	TGTGCCAGCAGTCTAGCGGTCTACAATGAGCAGTTCTTC
TRBD1	-	TRBV5-8	TRBJ1-2	CASSLRTGIYGYTF	TGTGCCAGCAGCTTACGGACAGGAATCTATGGCTACACCTTC
TRBD1	-	TRBV19	TRBJ1-2	CASSIPGQGIKANYGYTF	TGTGCCAGTAGTATCCCAGGACAGGGGATAAAGGCTAACTATGGCTACACCTTC
-	-	TRBV4-2	TRBJ2-3	CASSQDSTDTQYF	TGTGCCAGCAGCCAAGACTCCACAGATACGCAGTATTTT
TRBD2	-	TRBV9	TRBJ2-1	CASSVRPSGLNEQFF	TGTGCCAGCAGCGTTCGTCCTAGCGGACTCAATGAGCAGTTCTTC
TRBD1	-	TRBV10-1	TRBJ2-5	CASSEAGQGLSGTQYF	TGCGCCAGCAGTGAGGCGGGACAGGGCCTCAGCGGGACCCAGTACTTC
-	-	TRBV18	TRBJ2-5	CASSPPNSRETQYF	TGTGCCAGCTCACCACCGAATTCTAGAGAGACCCAGTACTTC
-	-	TRBV5-1	TRBJ1-1	CASTRGGVNTEAFF	TGCGCCAGCACCAGGGGCGGTGTGAACACTGAAGCTTTCTTT
TRBD1	-	TRBV3-1/TRBV3-2	TRBJ1-2	CASSPTSAGGKGYTF	TGTGCCAGCAGCCCTACTTCGGCAGGGGGCAAAGGCTACACCTTC
TRBD2	few	TRBV28	TRBJ2-6	CASSPGRGGSGANVLTF	TGTGCCAGCAGCCCCGGGAGGGGGGGTTCTGGGGCCAACGTCCTGACTTTC
-	-	TRBV5-1	TRBJ2-2	CASSLAAGTGELFF	TGCGCCAGCAGCTTGGCGGCAGGGACCGGGGAGCTGTTTTTT